These 27 T cell receptor beta chains were all obtained from the same sample, sequenced in a study of early T cells in non-severe SARS-CoV-2 infection. TCRdb used MiXCR to reprocess the 5' RACE reads, holding one entry per CDR3 protein. The sample lists about 60,000 distinct CDR3 sequences; roughly 18% were seen once. This material consisted of whole blood, taken at baseline. The receptor source for this set is an adult who was a healthcare worker with PCR-confirmed SARS-CoV-2 infection or an uninfected control (not recorded which).

This clonotype occurred a few times. V and J are TRBV7-7 and TRBJ2-5; D is perhaps TRBD2 (7 bases). The CDR3 is 14 residues long. V lost 5 bases and J lost 2, with 12 bases in between. The V gene's germline CDR1 is SSHAT and CDR2 FNYEAQ (reference sequence). The CDR3 sequence: CASSPGGTQETQYF. The CDR3 coding sequence is TGTGCCAGCAGCCCCGGGGGGACACAAGAGACCCAGTACTTC.

This clonotype was detected many times. The chain carries TRBV11-2 and TRBJ2-2; 8 positions agree with TRBD2. The CDR3 spans 16 residues. The germline gives CDR1 SGHAT, CDR2 FQNNGV. V lost 5 bases to trimming and J lost 0 bases; unmatched junction nucleotides: 5. CDR3 sequence reads: CASSLTSGTNTGELFF. CDR3 bases: TGTGCCAGCAGCCTCACTAGCGGAACGAACACCGGGGAGCTGTTTTTT. Full variable domain (outside the CDR3, taken from reference TRBV11-2 and TRBJ2-2): EAGVAQSPRYKIIEKRQSVAFWCNPISGHATLYWYQQILGQGPKLLIQFQNNGVVDDSQLPKDRFSAERLKGVDSTLKIQPAKLEDSAVYLCASSLTSGTNTGELFFGEGSRLTVL.

V and J are TRBV18 and TRBJ2-6; TRBD1 matches at 10 bases. Trimming took 5 bases from V and 0 from J; bases not matched to a gene: 7. The germline gives CDR1 KGHSH, CDR2 LQKENI. The CDR3 extends over 18 amino acids. The CDR3 nucleotides are TGTGCCAGCTCATCCACCGGGACAGGGGTCTCTGGGGCCAACGTCCTGACTTTC. Translation: CASSSTGTGVSGANVLTF. The full variable domain, in which reference TRBV18 and TRBJ2-6 provide the parts outside the CDR3, is NAGVMQNPRHLVRRRGQEARLRCSPMKGHSHVYWYRQLPEEGLKFMVYLQKENIIDESGMPKERFSAEFPKEGPSILRIQQVVRGDSAAYFCASSSTGTGVSGANVLTFGAGSRLTVL.

The rearrangement joins TRBV2 to TRBJ2-5, with a tentative D call TRBD1 (6 bases). This CDR3 region has 14 residues. V was trimmed by 8 bases and J by 1 base, leaving 14 bases between them. In germline, CDR1 is SNHLY, CDR2 FYNNEI. CDR3 protein: CASYDDRSQETQYF. The DNA of the CDR3 is TGTGCCAGCTATGATGACAGGAGCCAAGAGACCCAGTACTTC.

The chain recombines TRBV12-3 or TRBV12-4 with TRBJ2-7, with 12 positions matching TRBD1. J lost 6 bases, V lost 4 bases, and 7 bases had no gene match. The CDR3 loop spans 15 amino acids. The DNA of the CDR3 is TGTGCCAGCAGTTCCGGGACAGGGGGCCTCCGCGAGCAGTACTTC. Protein sequence: CASSSGTGGLREQYF.

The table lists this clonotype with a few counts. CDR3 coding DNA: TGCGCCAGCAGACGAATTGGGGGGCAAAATTCGAACTATGGCTACACCTTC. It yields the protein CASRRIGGQNSNYGYTF. The chain is built from TRBV4-1 and TRBJ1-2; D possibly corresponds to TRBD1 (6 bases). The V end lost 6 bases, the J end lost 2 bases, and 22 bases lay between the germline ends. Germline CDR1 is MGHRA and CDR2 is YSYEKL. The CDR3 consists of 17 residues.

This clonotype showed up just a few times. J is TRBJ2-2 and V is TRBV6-2 or TRBV6-3; D gene unclear. Germline CDR1 MNHEY, CDR2 SVGEGT. The CDR3 covers 13 residues. Trimming shortened V by 5 bases and J by 3 bases, and 7 bases separated the two germline ends. In nucleotides, the CDR3 is TGTGCCAGCAGTAGCCGGGACACCGGGGAGCTGTTTTTT. Translated, it gives CASSSRDTGELFF.

The genes are TRBV12-3 or TRBV12-4 and TRBJ2-6, with unresolved D. Trimming left V 8 bases short and J 7 bases short, with 9 bases between. The CDR3 has 12 residues. This CDR3 is CASGHFANVLTF. The CDR3 DNA reads as TGTGCCAGCGGTCATTTTGCCAACGTCCTGACTTTC.

This clonotype has only a few counts. The V gene is TRBV20-1, the J gene TRBJ2-3; no firm D call. V lost 6 bases and J lost 0, with 13 bases in between. Germline CDR1 DFQATT, CDR2 SNEGSKA (reference sequence). CDR3 length: 14 residues. The CDR3 DNA follows: TGCAGTGCCCCCAGCAGAACTAGCACAGATACGCAGTATTTT. Residues: CSAPSRTSTDTQYF.

This clonotype was recorded a few times. V is TRBV29-1 and J is TRBJ2-1, with 13 bases fitting TRBD2. This CDR3 spans 15 amino acids. Germline V CDR1 and CDR2: SQVTM, ANQGSEA. With V trimmed by 6 bases and J by 12 bases, 14 bases remained unmatched. CDR3 in DNA: TGCAGCGTGACCGCACTAGCGGGAGGGCCTTTCCGGCAGTTCTTC. This translates into CSVTALAGGPFRQFF.

This clonotype was picked up one time. V and J are TRBV6-2 or TRBV6-3 and TRBJ2-2; D uncertain. The V gene's germline CDR1 is MNHEY and CDR2 SVGEGT. V shed 0 bases and J shed 1 base, with 6 bases lying between them. This CDR3 is built from 15 residues. The CDR3 DNA is TGTGCCAGCAGTTACTCGACGGTGAACACCGGGGAGCTGTTTTTT. Amino acids: CASSYSTVNTGELFF.

In this sample, this clonotype turned up many times. The chain joins TRBV7-2 to TRBJ2-1, with D tentatively TRBD1 (6 bases). The CDR3 covers 14 residues. Trimming cost V 5 bases and J 3 bases, with 11 bases left between them. Per germline, CDR1 SGHTA and CDR2 FQGNSA. This CDR3 reads CASSATGYYNEQFF. The CDR3 region has the DNA TGTGCCAGCAGCGCCACAGGGTACTACAATGAGCAGTTCTTC.

The sample holds a few counts of this clonotype. The chain joins TRBV28 to TRBJ2-5; D is possibly TRBD2 (6 bases). Germline V gene lookup returns CDR1 MDHEN and CDR2 SYDVKM. CDR3 size: 11 residues. CDR3: CAHKGRETQYF. CDR3 bases: TGTGCACACAAGGGGAGGGAGACCCAGTACTTC.

The rearrangement uses TRBV6-2 or TRBV6-3 and TRBJ1-2; D ambiguous. This CDR3 region has 14 residues. V gave up 0 bases and J gave up 5 bases, with 10 bases separating them. Germline V gene sequence: CDR1 MNHEY, CDR2 SVGEGT. The CDR3 loop is CASSYSDKPYGYTF. In DNA, the CDR3 is TGTGCCAGCAGTTACTCCGACAAGCCATATGGCTACACCTTC.

This clonotype has ten or more counts. V gene TRBV7-9 combines with J gene TRBJ2-5; either TRBD1 or TRBD2 may fit D (5 bases each). The CDR3 is 15 residues long. Looked up from germline, CDR1 is SEHNR and CDR2 is FQNEAQ (reference sequence). The V gene lost 5 bases and the J gene lost 5 bases, with 18 bases spanning the gap. CDR3 region: CASSDTGTARETQYF. The CDR3 DNA follows: TGTGCCAGCAGCGACACCGGGACCGCGAGGGAGACCCAGTACTTC.

This clonotype has more than one count but fewer than ten. This chain links TRBV9 with TRBJ2-5; D ambiguous. Germline lookup yields CDR1 SGDLS and CDR2 YYNGEE. This CDR3 has 14 amino acids. The V end lost 0 bases, the J end lost 1 base, and 7 bases lay between the germline ends. The CDR3 loop reads CASSVGVSQETQYF. DNA for the CDR3: TGTGCCAGCAGCGTAGGGGTCAGCCAAGAGACCCAGTACTTC.

This clonotype was seen a few times. V usage is TRBV27 and J usage is TRBJ2-3; unclear D gene. Per the germline V gene, CDR1 is MNHEY and CDR2 is SMNVEV (reference sequence). Trimming took off 5 bases at V and 6 bases at J, with 9 bases between the two ends. The CDR3 is 12 amino acids. DNA of the CDR3: TGTGCCAGCAGTGAGAATAGGGATACGCAGTATTTT. It specifies CASSENRDTQYF.

A few counts support this clonotype. This rearrangement joins TRBV5-5 to TRBJ1-5; 9 nucleotides agree with TRBD1. Germline-derived CDR1 and CDR2 are SGHKS and YYEKEE (reference sequence). Germline trimming cut 1 base from V and 2 bases from J; bases unmatched to any gene: 7. This CDR3 has 17 amino acids. The CDR3: CASSLHGTGRGNQPQHF. The CDR3 DNA sequence: TGTGCCAGCAGCTTGCATGGGACAGGGAGAGGCAATCAGCCCCAGCATTTT.

This chain joins TRBV5-8 and TRBJ1-6, with D perhaps TRBD1 (5 bases). CDR3 length: 15 residues. Trimming took 0 bases from V and 3 from J, leaving 7 bases between them. Germline lookup yields CDR1 SGHTS and CDR2 YDEGEE. CDR3 bases: TGTGCCAGCAGCTTGGCAGGGAACTATAATTCACCCCTCCACTTT. Its protein product is CASSLAGNYNSPLHF.

A note on this clonotype: A much larger clone sits a single nucleotide away, making a read error possible. The chain carries TRBV19 and TRBJ2-7, with 14 positions matching TRBD2. The CDR3 loop spans 14 amino acids. Per the germline V gene, CDR1 is LNHDA and CDR2 is SQIVND (reference sequence). V lost 7 bases, J lost 12 bases, and 11 bases stayed unmatched. CDR3 coding DNA: TGTGCCAGTAACACCGGGACTAGCGGGAGTAAGCCGTACTTC. It codes for CASNTGTSGSKPYF.

V is TRBV15 and J is TRBJ1-1; tentative D call: TRBD1 (6 bases). V was clipped by 1 base and J by 4 bases, with 16 bases between them. Germline-derived CDR1 and CDR2 are LNHNV and YYDKDF (reference sequence). This CDR3 is built from 16 residues. CDR3 DNA sequence: TGTGCCACCAGCAGAGTACAGGCAGGGGTGAGCACTGAAGCTTTCTTT. Protein sequence: CATSRVQAGVSTEAFF.

This chain connects TRBV6-4 to TRBJ2-2; unclear D gene. The V end lost 4 bases, the J end lost 2 bases, and 5 bases lay between the germline ends. CDR1 MRHNA and CDR2 SNTAGT come from the germline V gene. The CDR3 spans 13 residues. The CDR3: CASSGDNTGELFF. The CDR3 nucleotides are TGTGCCAGCAGTGGCGACAACACCGGGGAGCTGTTTTTT.

This chain links TRBV11-2 with TRBJ2-5, with a possible D match to TRBD2 (6 bases). The length of the CDR3 is 13 residues. Per germline, CDR1 SGHAT and CDR2 FQNNGV. V was pared by 8 bases and J by 0 bases, with 10 bases between. The CDR3 region has the DNA TGTGCCAGCCGACGGACTAACCAAGAGACCCAGTACTTC. It is translated as CASRRTNQETQYF.

This clonotype has just a few counts. CDR3 bases: TGTGCCACCAACCCGGGAGGGGGCAATGAAAAACTGTTTTTT. Encoded protein: CATNPGGGNEKLFF. The genes are TRBV15 and TRBJ1-4, with 7 bases fitting TRBD1. The junction had 7 bases not matched to a gene; V was cut back by 7 bases and J by 5 bases. This CDR3 has 14 amino acids. CDR1 and CDR2 from the germline V gene are LNHNV and YYDKDF (reference sequence).

The chain uses TRBV29-1 and TRBJ2-5; D remains ambiguous. This CDR3 contains 10 residues. The V end was cut by 6 bases, the J end by 5 bases, with 7 bases between. Germline V CDR1 and CDR2: SQVTM, ANQGSEA. CDR3 bases: TGCAGCGTGGCCCTGGAGACCCAGTACTTC. It translates to CSVALETQYF.

This clonotype has more than one count but fewer than ten. This rearrangement joins TRBV6-1 to TRBJ2-7; 13 bases line up with TRBD2. In germline, CDR1 is MNHNS, CDR2 SASEGT. The CDR3 runs 15 residues. V gave up 3 bases and J gave up 6 bases; unmatched junction bases: 5. The DNA of the CDR3 is TGTGCCAGCAGTGACCCGGGACTAGCGGGGACCGAGCAGTACTTC. The encoded protein is CASSDPGLAGTEQYF.

This clonotype was seen a handful of times. The V call is TRBV5-1, the J call TRBJ2-3; D unclear. The CDR3 loop spans 13 amino acids. Per the germline V gene, CDR1 is SGHRS and CDR2 is YFSETQ. V was trimmed by 0 bases and J by 4 bases, leaving 6 bases between them. CDR3 nucleotide sequence: TGCGCCAGCAGCTTGGCCGCCTCAGATACGCAGTATTTT. Protein: CASSLAASDTQYF.